Listed below are T cell receptor beta chains from one sample, sequenced in a study of blood T cell repertoires in COVID-19. Here immunoSEQ multiplex PCR was the method, and the copy in TCRdb shows in-frame clones only, minus some. The data hold about 190,000 clones, with around 91% observed a single time. The sample consisted of peripheral blood. The origin of the receptors is a man aged 50-60 years with acute or convalescent COVID-19. Each CDR3 is given with its conserved first and last residue. Fields, in order: V gene, D gene, J gene, clone size, CDR3 DNA, CDR3 protein. The D gene is left open where the match is weak. Size is omitted from some rows. Given values are once, few, many or a class for expanded clones.

V: TRBV7-2
D: .
J: TRBJ2-1
size: .
DNA: TGTGCCAGCAGCGCGACTTGGGTTGGAAATGAGCAGTTCTTC
CDR3: CASSATWVGNEQFF

V: TRBV7-2
D: .
J: TRBJ1-1
size: .
DNA: TGTGCCAGCAGCCCTGGACAGAACACTGAAGCTTTCTTT
CDR3: CASSPGQNTEAFF

V: TRBV24-1
D: TRBD1
J: TRBJ1-2
size: .
DNA: TGTGCCACCAGTGATGCGACAGGGGGCGGCTATGGCTACACCTTC
CDR3: CATSDATGGGYGYTF

V: TRBV10-3
D: .
J: TRBJ1-3
size: .
DNA: TGTGCCATCAGTGAACAGGTCGGAAACACCATATATTTT
CDR3: CAISEQVGNTIYF

V: TRBV7-2
D: .
J: TRBJ1-2
size: .
DNA: TGTGCCAGCAGCTTGAGAGTAGCCGATGGCTACACCTTC
CDR3: CASSLRVADGYTF

V: TRBV12-3/TRBV12-4
D: .
J: TRBJ2-3
size: .
DNA: TGTGCCAGCAGTCCCGGGATTCAGGATACGCAGTATTTT
CDR3: CASSPGIQDTQYF

V: TRBV5-1
D: .
J: TRBJ1-1
size: .
DNA: TGCGCCAGCAGCTTGGCCGAGGGCAGGGGGAACACTGAAGCTTTCTTT
CDR3: CASSLAEGRGNTEAFF

V: TRBV19
D: TRBD1
J: TRBJ2-4
size: .
DNA: TGTGCCAGTAGTGACAGGGGTGAGGGCAAAAACATTCAGTACTTC
CDR3: CASSDRGEGKNIQYF

V: TRBV28
D: .
J: TRBJ1-3
size: .
DNA: TGTGCCAGCAGTCAAACCCGCCAGGGAAACACCATATATTTT
CDR3: CASSQTRQGNTIYF

V: TRBV2
D: TRBD1
J: TRBJ2-7
size: .
DNA: TGTGCCAGCAGACCCCAGGGGGCGGTCTACGAGCAGTACTTC
CDR3: CASRPQGAVYEQYF

V: TRBV18
D: .
J: TRBJ1-2
size: .
DNA: TGTGCCAGCTCACCTCGGACTGAGTATGGCTACACCTTC
CDR3: CASSPRTEYGYTF

V: TRBV14
D: TRBD1
J: TRBJ1-2
size: .
DNA: TGTGCCAGCAGCCAACAACAGGGGGCTGGTGGCTACACCTTC
CDR3: CASSQQQGAGGYTF

V: TRBV7-2
D: .
J: TRBJ1-5
size: .
DNA: TGTGCCAGCAGCTTAGGCACTGGTCAGCCCCAGCATTTT
CDR3: CASSLGTGQPQHF

V: TRBV19
D: TRBD2
J: TRBJ2-1
size: once
DNA: TGTGCCAGCCTCGCCCCACGTCAAGCGGGAGGGCGAAACAATGAGCAGTTCTTC
CDR3: CASLAPRQAGGRNNEQFF

V: TRBV10-3
D: .
J: TRBJ2-2
size: once
DNA: TGTGCCATCAGTGAGCCGATGGGCCAGGGATGGTCGAACACCGGGGAGCTGTTTTTT
CDR3: CAISEPMGQGWSNTGELFF

V: TRBV30
D: .
J: TRBJ1-5
size: .
DNA: TGTGCCTGGAGTGCGGGGTTCAATAGCAATCAGCCCCAGCATTTT
CDR3: CAWSAGFNSNQPQHF

V: TRBV24-1
D: .
J: TRBJ2-1
size: .
DNA: TGTGCCACCAGTGATTTGTCGGGGGTCGCGTTCAATGAGCAGTTCTTC
CDR3: CATSDLSGVAFNEQFF

V: TRBV9
D: TRBD2
J: TRBJ2-2
size: .
DNA: TGTGCCAGCAGCTATACTAGCGATCCAAATGGGGAGCTGTTTTTT
CDR3: CASSYTSDPNGELFF

V: TRBV28
D: .
J: TRBJ2-7
size: .
DNA: TGTGCCAGCAGTTTAACCTCCCAACGCGACGAGCAGTACTTC
CDR3: CASSLTSQRDEQYF

V: TRBV27
D: TRBD1
J: TRBJ2-1
size: .
DNA: TGTGCCAGCAGTTTATATGGACAGGGAGTAGGGCTGGGCAATGAGCAGTTCTTC
CDR3: CASSLYGQGVGLGNEQFF

V: TRBV24-1
D: TRBD1
J: TRBJ2-2
size: .
DNA: TGTGCCACCAGTGTTAACAGGGGCAACACCGGGGAGCTGTTTTTT
CDR3: CATSVNRGNTGELFF

V: TRBV30
D: .
J: TRBJ2-1
size: .
DNA: TGTGCCTGGAGAACCCTTAGTAGCGAGCAGTTCTTC
CDR3: CAWRTLSSEQFF

V: TRBV3-1/TRBV3-2
D: TRBD2
J: TRBJ2-7
size: .
DNA: TGTGCCAGCAGCCCGCCGGGACTAGCGGGACCCTACGAGCAGTACTTC
CDR3: CASSPPGLAGPYEQYF

V: TRBV29-1
D: .
J: TRBJ2-5
size: .
DNA: TGCAGCGTTGTGTGGGGGCCGGAGACCCAGTACTTC
CDR3: CSVVWGPETQYF

V: TRBV4-2
D: TRBD1
J: TRBJ2-5
size: once
DNA: TGTGCCAGCAGCCACACAGGGGGCCAGGAGACCCAGTACTTC
CDR3: CASSHTGGQETQYF